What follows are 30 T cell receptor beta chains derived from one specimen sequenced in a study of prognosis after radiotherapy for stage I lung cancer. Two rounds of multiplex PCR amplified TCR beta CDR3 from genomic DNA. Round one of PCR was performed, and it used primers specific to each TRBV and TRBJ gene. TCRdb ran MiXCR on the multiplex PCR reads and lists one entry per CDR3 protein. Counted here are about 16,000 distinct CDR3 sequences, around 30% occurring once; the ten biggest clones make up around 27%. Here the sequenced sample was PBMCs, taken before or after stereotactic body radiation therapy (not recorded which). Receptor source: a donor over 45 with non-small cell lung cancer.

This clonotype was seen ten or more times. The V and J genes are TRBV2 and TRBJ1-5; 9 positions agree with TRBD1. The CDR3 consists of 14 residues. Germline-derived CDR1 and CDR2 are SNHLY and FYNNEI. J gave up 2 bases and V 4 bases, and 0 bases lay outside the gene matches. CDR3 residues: CASSGTGGNQPQHF. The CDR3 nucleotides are TGTGCCAGCAGTGGGACAGGGGGCAATCAGCCCCAGCATTTT.

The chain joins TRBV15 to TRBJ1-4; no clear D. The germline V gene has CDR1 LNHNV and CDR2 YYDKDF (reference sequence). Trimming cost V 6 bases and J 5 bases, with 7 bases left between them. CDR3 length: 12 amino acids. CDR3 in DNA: TGTGCCACCAGACATGGAAATGAAAAACTGTTTTTT. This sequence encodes CATRHGNEKLFF.

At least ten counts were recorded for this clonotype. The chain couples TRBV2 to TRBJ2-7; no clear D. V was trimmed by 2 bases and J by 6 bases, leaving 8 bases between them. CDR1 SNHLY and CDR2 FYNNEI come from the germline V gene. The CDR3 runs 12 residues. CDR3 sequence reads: CASSELWGEQYF. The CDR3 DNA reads TGTGCCAGCAGTGAATTATGGGGCGAGCAGTACTTC.

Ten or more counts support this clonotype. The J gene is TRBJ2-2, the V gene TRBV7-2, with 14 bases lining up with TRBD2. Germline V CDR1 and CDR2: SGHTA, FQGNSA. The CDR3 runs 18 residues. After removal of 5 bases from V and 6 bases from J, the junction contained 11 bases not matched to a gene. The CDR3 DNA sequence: TGTGCCAGCAGCCCCGGGACTAGCGGGGGAAAGGTAGCCGGGGAGCTGTTTTTT. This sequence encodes CASSPGTSGGKVAGELFF. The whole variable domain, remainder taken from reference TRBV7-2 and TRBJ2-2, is GAGVSQSPSNKVTEKGKDVELRCDPISGHTALYWYRQSLGQGLEFLIYFQGNSAPDKSGLPSDRFSAERTGGSVSTLTIQRTQQEDSAVYLCASSPGTSGGKVAGELFFGEGSRLTVL.

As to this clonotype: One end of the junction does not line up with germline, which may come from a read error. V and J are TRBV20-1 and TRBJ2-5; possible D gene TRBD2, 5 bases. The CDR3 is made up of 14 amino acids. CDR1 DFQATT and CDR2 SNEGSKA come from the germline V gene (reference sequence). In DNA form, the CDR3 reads TGCAGTGCTATTGAGGGAGAGATACAAGAGACCAAGTACTTC. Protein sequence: CSAIEGEIQETKYF.

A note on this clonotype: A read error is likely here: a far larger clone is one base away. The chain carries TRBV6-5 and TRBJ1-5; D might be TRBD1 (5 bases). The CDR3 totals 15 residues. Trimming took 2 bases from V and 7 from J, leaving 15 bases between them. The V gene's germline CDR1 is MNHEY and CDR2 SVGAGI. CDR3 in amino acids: CASSYGTEIHQPQHF. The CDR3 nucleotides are TGTGCCAGCAGTTACGGGACCGAGATTCACCAGCCCCAGCATTTT.

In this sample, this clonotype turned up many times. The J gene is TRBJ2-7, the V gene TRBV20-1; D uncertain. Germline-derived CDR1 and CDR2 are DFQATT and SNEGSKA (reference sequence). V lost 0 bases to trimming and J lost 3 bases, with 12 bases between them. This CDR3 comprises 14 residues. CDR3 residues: CSARDPFGNYEQYF. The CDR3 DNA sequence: TGCAGTGCTAGAGATCCGTTCGGAAACTACGAGCAGTACTTC.

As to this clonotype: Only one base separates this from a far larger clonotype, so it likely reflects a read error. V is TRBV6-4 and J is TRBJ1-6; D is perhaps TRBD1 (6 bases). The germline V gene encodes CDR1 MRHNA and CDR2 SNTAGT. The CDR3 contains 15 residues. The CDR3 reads CDSSTSGGSGSPLHF. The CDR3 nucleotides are TGTGACAGCAGTACGTCCGGGGGCAGTGGGTCACCCCTCCACTTT.

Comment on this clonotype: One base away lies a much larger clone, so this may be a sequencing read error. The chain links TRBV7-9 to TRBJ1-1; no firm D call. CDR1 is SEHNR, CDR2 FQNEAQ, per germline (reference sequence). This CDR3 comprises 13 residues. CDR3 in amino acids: CASSLGGVTGAFF. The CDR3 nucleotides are TGTGCCAGCAGCTTAGGGGGTGTTACTGGAGCTTTCTTT.

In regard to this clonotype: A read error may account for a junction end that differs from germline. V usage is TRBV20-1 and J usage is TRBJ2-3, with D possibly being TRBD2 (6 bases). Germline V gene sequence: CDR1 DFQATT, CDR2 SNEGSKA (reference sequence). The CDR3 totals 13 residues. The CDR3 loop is CSGSETGTDTHYF. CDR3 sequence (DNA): TGCAGCGGGAGTGAGACGGGCACAGATACGCATTATTTT.

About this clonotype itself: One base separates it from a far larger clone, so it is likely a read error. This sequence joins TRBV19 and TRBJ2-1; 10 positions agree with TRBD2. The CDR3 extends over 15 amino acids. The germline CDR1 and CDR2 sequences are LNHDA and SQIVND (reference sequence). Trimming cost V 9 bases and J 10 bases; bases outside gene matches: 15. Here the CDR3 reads CASSSGSNSLYEQFF. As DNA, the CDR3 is TGTGCCAGCTCTAGCGGGAGTAACAGCCTCTACGAGCAGTTCTTC.

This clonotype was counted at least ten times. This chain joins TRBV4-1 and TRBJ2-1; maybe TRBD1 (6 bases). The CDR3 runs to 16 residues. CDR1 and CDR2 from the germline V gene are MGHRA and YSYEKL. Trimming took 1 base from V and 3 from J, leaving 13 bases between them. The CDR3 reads CASSQGNQGHYNEQFF. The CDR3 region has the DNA TGCGCCAGCAGCCAAGGGAACCAGGGGCACTACAATGAGCAGTTCTTC.

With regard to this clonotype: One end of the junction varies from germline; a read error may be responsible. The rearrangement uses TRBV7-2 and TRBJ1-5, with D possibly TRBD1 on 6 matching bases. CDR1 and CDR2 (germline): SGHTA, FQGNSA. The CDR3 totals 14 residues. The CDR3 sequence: CASSPEQGSQPQNF. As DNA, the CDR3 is TGTGCCAGCAGCCCAGAACAGGGTTCGCAACCCCAGAATTTT.

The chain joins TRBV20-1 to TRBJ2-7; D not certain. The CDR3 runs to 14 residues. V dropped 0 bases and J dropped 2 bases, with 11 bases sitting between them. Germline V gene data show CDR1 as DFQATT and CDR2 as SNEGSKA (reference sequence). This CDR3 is CSARDVLGTYEQYF. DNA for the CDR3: TGCAGTGCTAGAGACGTTCTGGGAACCTACGAGCAGTACTTC.

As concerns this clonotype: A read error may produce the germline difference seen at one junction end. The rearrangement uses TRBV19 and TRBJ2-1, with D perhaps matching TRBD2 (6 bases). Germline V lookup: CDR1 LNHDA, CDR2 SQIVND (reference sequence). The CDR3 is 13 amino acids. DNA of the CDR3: TGTGCCAGTAGTATAAGGGTAGCGGATGAGAAGTTCTTC. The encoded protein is CASSIRVADEKFF.

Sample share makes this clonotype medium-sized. The CDR3 loop is CASSFPSGRRSGNEQFF. The CDR3 DNA reads as TGTGCCAGCAGTTTCCCTAGCGGGAGGCGTTCGGGAAATGAGCAGTTCTTC. This chain uses TRBV12-3 or TRBV12-4 with TRBJ2-1; 11 positions agree with TRBD2. This CDR3 is 17 amino acids long. With 3 bases clipped from V and 7 bases from J, the junction kept 11 bases outside the gene matches.

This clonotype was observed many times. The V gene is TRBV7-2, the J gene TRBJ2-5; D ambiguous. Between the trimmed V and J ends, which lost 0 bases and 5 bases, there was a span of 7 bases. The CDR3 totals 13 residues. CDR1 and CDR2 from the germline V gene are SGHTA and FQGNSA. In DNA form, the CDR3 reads TGTGCCAGCAGCTTAGCTGTGTTCGAGACCCAGTACTTC. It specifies CASSLAVFETQYF.

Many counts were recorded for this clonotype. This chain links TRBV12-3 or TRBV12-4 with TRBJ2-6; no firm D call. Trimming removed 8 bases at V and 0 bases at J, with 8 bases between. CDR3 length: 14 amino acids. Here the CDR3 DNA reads TGTGCCAGCTCCCGAAGCTCTGGGGCCAACGTCCTGACTTTC. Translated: CASSRSSGANVLTF.

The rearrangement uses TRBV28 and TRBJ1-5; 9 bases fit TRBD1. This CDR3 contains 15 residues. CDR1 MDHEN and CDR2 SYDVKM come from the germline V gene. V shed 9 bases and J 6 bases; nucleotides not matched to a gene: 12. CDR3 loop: CASLLSGTGLQPQHF. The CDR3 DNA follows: TGTGCCAGTTTACTCTCCGGGACAGGGCTTCAGCCCCAGCATTTT.

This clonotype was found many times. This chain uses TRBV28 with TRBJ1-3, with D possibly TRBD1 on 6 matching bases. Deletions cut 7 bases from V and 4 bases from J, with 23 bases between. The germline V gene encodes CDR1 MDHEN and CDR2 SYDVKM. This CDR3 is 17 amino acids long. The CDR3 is CASIRSSGGARGNTIYF. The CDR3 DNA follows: TGTGCCAGCATTCGTAGCTCTGGGGGGGCAAGGGGAAACACCATATATTTT.

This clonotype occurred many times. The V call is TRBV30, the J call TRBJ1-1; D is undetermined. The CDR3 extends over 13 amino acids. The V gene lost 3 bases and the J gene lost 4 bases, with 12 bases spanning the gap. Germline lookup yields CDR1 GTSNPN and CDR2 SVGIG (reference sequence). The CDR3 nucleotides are TGTGCCTGGAGCGTACCCGCAGGCACTGAAGCTTTCTTT. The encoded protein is CAWSVPAGTEAFF.

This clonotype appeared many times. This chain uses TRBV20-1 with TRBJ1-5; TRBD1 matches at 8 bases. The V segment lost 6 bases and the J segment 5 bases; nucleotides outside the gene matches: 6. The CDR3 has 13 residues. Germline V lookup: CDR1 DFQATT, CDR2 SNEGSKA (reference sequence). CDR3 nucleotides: TGCAGTGCCACAACAGGGGGTGATCAGCCCCAGCATTTT. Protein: CSATTGGDQPQHF.

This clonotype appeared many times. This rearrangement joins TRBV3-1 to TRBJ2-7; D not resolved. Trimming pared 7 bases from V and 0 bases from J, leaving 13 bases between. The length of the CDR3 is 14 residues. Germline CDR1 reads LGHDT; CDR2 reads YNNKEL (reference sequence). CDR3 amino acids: CASTRTESSYEQYF. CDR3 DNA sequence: TGTGCCAGCACCAGGACCGAGAGCTCCTACGAGCAGTACTTC.

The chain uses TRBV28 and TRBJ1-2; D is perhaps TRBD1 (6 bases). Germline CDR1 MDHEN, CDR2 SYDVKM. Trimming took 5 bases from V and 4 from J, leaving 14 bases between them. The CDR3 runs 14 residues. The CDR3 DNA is TGTGCCAGCAGTACCGTGGCAGGGGTCTATGGCTACACCTTC. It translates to CASSTVAGVYGYTF.

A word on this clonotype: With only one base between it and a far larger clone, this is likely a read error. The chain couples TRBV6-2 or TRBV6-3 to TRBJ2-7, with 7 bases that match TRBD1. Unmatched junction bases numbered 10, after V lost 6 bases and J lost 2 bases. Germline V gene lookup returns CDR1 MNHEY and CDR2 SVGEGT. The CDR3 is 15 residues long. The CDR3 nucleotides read TGTGCCAGCAGCCCCCCGACAGGGATCCCCTACGAGCAGTACTTC. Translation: CASSPPTGIPYEQYF.

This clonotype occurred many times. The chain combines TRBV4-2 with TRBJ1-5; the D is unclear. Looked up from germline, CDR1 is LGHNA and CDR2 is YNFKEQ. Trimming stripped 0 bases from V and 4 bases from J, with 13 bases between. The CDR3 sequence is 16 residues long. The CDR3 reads CASSQDLAIGNQPQHF. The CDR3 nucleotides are TGTGCCAGCAGCCAAGATTTAGCGATCGGGAATCAGCCCCAGCATTTT.

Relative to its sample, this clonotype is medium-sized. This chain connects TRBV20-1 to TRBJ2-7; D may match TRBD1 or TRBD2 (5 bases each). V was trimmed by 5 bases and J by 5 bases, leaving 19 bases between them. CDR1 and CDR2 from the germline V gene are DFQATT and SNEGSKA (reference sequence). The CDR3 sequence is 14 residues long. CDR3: CSAERGPDGNEQYF. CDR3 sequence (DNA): TGCAGTGCTGAGAGGGGACCAGACGGCAACGAGCAGTACTTC.

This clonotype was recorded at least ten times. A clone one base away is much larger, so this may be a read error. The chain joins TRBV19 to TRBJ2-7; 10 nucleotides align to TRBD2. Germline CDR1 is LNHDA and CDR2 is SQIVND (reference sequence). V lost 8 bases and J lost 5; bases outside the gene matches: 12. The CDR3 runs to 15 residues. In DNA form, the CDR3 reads TGTGCCAGTGGAGCTAGCGGGAGTGCCCCCAACGAGCAGTACTTC. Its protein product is CASGASGSAPNEQYF.

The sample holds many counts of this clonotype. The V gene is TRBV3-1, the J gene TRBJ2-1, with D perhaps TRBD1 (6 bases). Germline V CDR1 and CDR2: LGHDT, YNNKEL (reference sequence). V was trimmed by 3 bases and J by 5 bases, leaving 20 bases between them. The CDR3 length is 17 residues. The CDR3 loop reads CASSQIRGSGGHNEQFF. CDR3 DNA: TGTGCCAGCAGCCAGATAAGGGGGTCCGGCGGTCACAATGAGCAGTTCTTC.

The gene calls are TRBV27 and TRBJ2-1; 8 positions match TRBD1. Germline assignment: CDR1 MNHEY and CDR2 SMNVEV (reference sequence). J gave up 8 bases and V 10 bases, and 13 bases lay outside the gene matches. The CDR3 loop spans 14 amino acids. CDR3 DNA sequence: TGTGCCACCGGACAGGGACTGGCCGTGCATGAGCAGTTCTTC. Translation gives CATGQGLAVHEQFF.